Listed here is a single T cell receptor (beta chain). Repertoires were generated with immunoSEQ multiplex PCR, while TCRdb's copy carries only in-frame clones and drops some. Of 180,000 or so clones in the sample, roughly nine tenths were seen once. The data were obtained in a study of blood T cell repertoires in COVID-19. There are 15 residues in the CDR3. V gave up 0 bases and J gave up 4 bases, with 10 bases separating them. The germline CDR1 and CDR2 sequences are LGHDT and YNNKEL (reference sequence). The V and J genes are TRBV3-1 (or the pseudogene TRBV3-2) and TRBJ1-5, with a possible D match to TRBD1 (5 bases). This clonotype was sampled from a man aged 40-49 years with acute or convalescent COVID-19. Material: peripheral blood. This CDR3 reads CASSQDGRENQPQHF. The CDR3 region has the DNA TGTGCCAGCAGCCAAGATGGCAGGGAAAATCAGCCCCAGCATTTT.